This T cell receptor (beta chain) was observed in a study of CD8+ T cells in alopecia areata. At the level of the study: Percent affected scalp area, the SALT score, rated treated patients' severity.

RNA was isolated and reverse transcribed to cDNA, the sequencing template. Profiled with immunoSEQ multiplex PCR; TCRdb holds only in-frame clones, not every one. The repertoire consists of some 190,000 clones, with about 60% occurring once and the leading ten covering about 0.65%. Study results and caveats: Mice showed clearer TCR sharing than patients did, a gap that was possibly HLA-related.

Treatment described: oral pan-JAK inhibitor, 5-10 mg twice daily. Cell sorting was applied to PBMCs, and CD4+ and CD8+ T cells were collected. This clone was observed a single time. What it binds is unknown. The CDR3 consists of 13 residues. Germline assignment: CDR1 SGHRS and CDR2 YFSETQ. V was trimmed by 4 bases and J by 2 bases, leaving 7 bases between them. The sequences come from CD4+ T cells sorted from blood, collected at week 4, from a patient treated with tofacitinib. The TCR sequence derives from a human donor with alopecia areata. This chain connects TRBV5-1 to TRBJ1-5; D gene ambiguous. For the CDR3, the DNA is TGCGCCAGCAGCCCCGGGGGCAATCAGCCCCAGCATTTT. Its protein product is CASSPGGNQPQHF.